A single sample gave rise to the 27 T cell receptor beta chains below, sequenced in a study of blood T cell repertoires in COVID-19. Libraries were prepared by immunoSEQ multiplex PCR; TCRdb keeps only in-frame clonotypes and omits some of them. The table includes roughly 200,000 clones, 85% to 90% detected once. The sample taken for sequencing was peripheral blood. Receptor source: a person in their 70s with COVID-19, enrolled during active disease.

This clone was detected a few times. This rearrangement joins TRBV6-5 to TRBJ1-6; TRBD1 matches 8 bases. V lost 5 bases and J lost 9; bases outside the gene matches: 6. Germline assignment: CDR1 MNHEY and CDR2 SVGAGI. The CDR3 totals 14 residues. For the CDR3, the DNA is TGTGCCAGCAGTCGACAGGGGTTCGGTTCACCCCTCCACTTT. Translation gives CASSRQGFGSPLHF.

This clone appeared a single time. This chain connects TRBV9 to TRBJ2-7; maybe TRBD1 (5 bases). CDR1 SGDLS and CDR2 YYNGEE come from the germline V gene. The CDR3 is made up of 16 amino acids. Trimming removed 0 bases at V and 1 base at J, with 14 bases between. Written as DNA, the CDR3 is TGTGCCAGCAGCGTAGGATCAGGGTACGATTCCTACGAGCAGTACTTC. It encodes CASSVGSGYDSYEQYF.

This clone was detected once. The chain has TRBV5-1 and TRBJ2-2; 8 nucleotides align to TRBD1. The trim removed 4 bases at V and 0 bases at J, leaving 5 bases unmatched. Germline V CDR1 and CDR2: SGHRS, YFSETQ. The CDR3 loop spans 16 amino acids. CDR3 sequence: CASSGGQAANTGELFF. DNA of the CDR3: TGCGCCAGCAGCGGGGGACAGGCGGCGAACACCGGGGAGCTGTTTTTT.

The chain recombines TRBV19 with TRBJ2-1; no clear D. The CDR3 is 16 amino acids. Trimming pared 2 bases from V and 0 bases from J, leaving 11 bases between. Germline values: CDR1 LNHDA, CDR2 SQIVND (reference sequence). The chain's CDR3 is CASSIPPGSSYNEQFF. CDR3 nucleotides: TGTGCCAGTAGTATACCCCCCGGTAGCTCCTACAATGAGCAGTTCTTC.

The V gene is TRBV24-1, the J gene TRBJ1-2, with D possibly being TRBD1 (6 bases). There are 13 residues in the CDR3. V was pared by 7 bases and J by 2 bases, with 10 bases between. Germline V gene data show CDR1 as KGHDR and CDR2 as SFDVKD. CDR3 nucleotides: TGTGCCACCAGCACCGGACAGAACTATGGCTACACCTTC. It encodes CATSTGQNYGYTF.

This sequence joins TRBV20-1 and TRBJ2-7; 12 nucleotides agree with TRBD2. V dropped 3 bases and J dropped 3; count of bases not matched to a gene: 6. The CDR3 has 15 residues. The germline V gene encodes CDR1 DFQATT and CDR2 SNEGSKA (reference sequence). DNA for the CDR3: TGCAGTGCTAGTTCGACTAGCGGGAGTGACTACGAGCAGTACTTC. It specifies CSASSTSGSDYEQYF.

The chain uses TRBV15 and TRBJ2-2, with 11 nucleotides matching TRBD2. Germline assignment: CDR1 LNHNV and CDR2 YYDKDF (reference sequence). With 6 bases clipped from V and 0 bases from J, the junction kept 3 bases outside the gene matches. The length of the CDR3 is 16 residues. CDR3 sequence (DNA): TGTGCCACCAGTCTTAGCGGGGGGGCGAACACCGGGGAGCTGTTTTTT. It is translated as CATSLSGGANTGELFF.

The genes are TRBV7-9 and TRBJ1-1; tentative D call: TRBD1 (5 bases). The CDR3 consists of 13 residues. V dropped 3 bases and J dropped 10 bases, with 15 bases sitting between them. Germline-derived CDR1 and CDR2 are SEHNR and FQNEAQ (reference sequence). The CDR3 loop reads CASSFGRGRGAFF. The CDR3 nucleotides are TGTGCCAGCAGCTTTGGGCGGGGAAGGGGAGCTTTCTTT.

This chain uses TRBV18 with TRBJ2-3; a possible D gene is TRBD2 (5 bases). The V and J ends lost 3 bases and 2 bases respectively, with 12 bases between them. The V gene's germline CDR1 is KGHSH and CDR2 LQKENI. This CDR3 contains 15 residues. CDR3 protein: CASSPGLAHTDTQYF. The DNA of the CDR3 is TGTGCCAGCTCACCTGGGCTAGCCCACACAGATACGCAGTATTTT.

V usage is TRBV4-3 and J usage is TRBJ2-7; 8 nucleotides match TRBD2. Germline-derived CDR1 and CDR2 are LGHNA and YSLEER. This CDR3 region has 19 residues. J lost 2 bases, V lost 1 base, and 16 bases had no gene match. The CDR3 DNA is TGCGCCAGCAGCCAAGCTTATAGGAGTACGGGGGGGAAAACCTACGAGCAGTACTTC. Its protein is CASSQAYRSTGGKTYEQYF.

The rearrangement links TRBV11-3 to TRBJ2-3; D is unresolved. The V gene lost 0 bases and the J gene lost 3 bases, with 7 bases spanning the gap. CDR1 SGHNT and CDR2 YENEEA come from the germline V gene. CDR3 length equals 14 residues. CDR3 residues: CASSLESQTDTQYF. CDR3 nucleotides: TGTGCCAGCAGCTTAGAGTCCCAGACAGATACGCAGTATTTT. Full variable domain (outside the CDR3, taken from reference TRBV11-3 and TRBJ2-3): EAGVVQSPRYKIIEKKQPVAFWCNPISGHNTLYWYLQNLGQGPELLIRYENEEAVDDSQLPKDRFSAERLKGVDSTLKIQPAELGDSAVYLCASSLESQTDTQYFGPGTRLTVL.

The rearrangement uses TRBV28 and TRBJ2-6, with 9 bases aligning to TRBD1. The CDR3 runs to 17 residues. V lost 6 bases and J lost 7; bases outside the gene matches: 13. The germline gives CDR1 MDHEN, CDR2 SYDVKM. The CDR3 DNA reads as TGTGCCAGCAGGGAACAGGGGGCGAATATTAAAGCCAACGTCCTGACTTTC. Protein product: CASREQGANIKANVLTF.

V usage is TRBV5-5 and J usage is TRBJ1-2, with D tentatively TRBD1 (5 bases). Deletions cut 0 bases from V and 1 base from J, with 13 bases between. Looked up from germline, CDR1 is SGHKS and CDR2 is YYEKEE (reference sequence). The CDR3 loop spans 16 amino acids. This chain's CDR3 is CASSLVWGGNNYGYTF. As DNA, the CDR3 is TGTGCCAGCAGCTTGGTATGGGGCGGAAATAACTATGGCTACACCTTC.

The CDR3 loop reads CAISRGGRSGNTIYF. In DNA, the CDR3 is TGTGCCATCTCGCGTGGGGGGAGGTCTGGAAACACCATATATTTT. This rearrangement joins TRBV2 to TRBJ1-3; D possibly corresponds to TRBD1 (5 bases). Trimming stripped 10 bases from V and 1 base from J, with 17 bases between. Germline V CDR1 and CDR2: SNHLY, FYNNEI. This CDR3 has 15 amino acids.

The gene calls are TRBV5-4 and TRBJ2-7; no definite D call. Germline V lookup: CDR1 SGHNT, CDR2 YYREEE (reference sequence). The V end lost 2 bases, the J end lost 4 bases, and 7 bases lay between the germline ends. The CDR3 spans 12 residues. The CDR3 bases are TGTGCCAGCAGCTTCGAACTGTACGAGCAGTACTTC. It yields the protein CASSFELYEQYF. Full variable domain (outside the CDR3, taken from reference TRBV5-4 and TRBJ2-7): ETGVTQSPTHLIKTRGQQVTLRCSSQSGHNTVSWYQQALGQGPQFIFQYYREEENGRGNFPPRFSGLQFPNYSSELNVNALELDDSALYLCASSFELYEQYFGPGTRLTVT.

On this clone itself: One junction end disagrees with the germline gene, perhaps due to a read error. The chain employs TRBV28 and TRBJ2-5; D perhaps matches TRBD2 (5 bases). CDR3 length: 14 amino acids. CDR1 is MDHEN, CDR2 SYDVKM, per germline. CDR3 sequence reads: CASSLSSRVVGPHF. In DNA, the CDR3 is TGTGCCAGCAGTTTGTCTTCGAGGGTGGTAGGACCCCACTTC.

This clone was counted a few times. V and J are TRBV6-5 and TRBJ1-1, with D unresolved. CDR1 and CDR2 (germline): MNHEY, SVGAGI. V lost 2 bases and J lost 0, with 7 bases in between. The CDR3 covers 14 residues. The CDR3 coding sequence is TGTGCCAGCAGTTACGGGCAGATGAACACTGAAGCTTTCTTT. This gives the protein CASSYGQMNTEAFF.

This clone occurred once. The chain joins TRBV5-6 to TRBJ2-3; 8 positions agree with TRBD2. V shed 6 bases, J shed 10 bases, and the junction held 13 bases outside the gene matches. Germline V CDR1 and CDR2: SGHDT, YYEEEE. The CDR3 is 14 residues long. The CDR3 region has the DNA TGTGCCAGCACCTCGGGAGTGGGACTAGGATCGCAGTATTTT. It translates to CASTSGVGLGSQYF. Together with reference TRBV5-6 and TRBJ2-3, the CDR3 gives the full variable domain: DAGVTQSPTHLIKTRGQQVTLRCSPKSGHDTVSWYQQALGQGPQFIFQYYEEEERQRGNFPDRFSGHQFPNYSSELNVNALLLGDSALYLCASTSGVGLGSQYFGPGTRLTVL.

The chain uses TRBV4-1 and TRBJ1-3; 7 positions match TRBD1. CDR1 and CDR2 (germline): MGHRA, YSYEKL. The trim removed 1 base at V and 4 bases at J, leaving 10 bases unmatched. This CDR3 contains 17 residues. The chain's CDR3 is CASSQGLGQEAGNTIYF. In DNA, the CDR3 is TGCGCCAGCAGCCAAGGGTTAGGACAGGAGGCCGGAAACACCATATATTTT.

V and J are TRBV7-3 and TRBJ2-2; 12 bases line up with TRBD2. The ends lost 2 bases at V and 1 base at J; junction bases unmatched: 5. This CDR3 has 18 amino acids. The germline gives CDR1 SGHTA, CDR2 FQGTGA. CDR3 DNA: TGTGCCAGCAGCTTAGAACTAGCGGGGGGATTGAACACCGGGGAGCTGTTTTTT. It encodes CASSLELAGGLNTGELFF.

CDR3 amino acids: CAWSVQEFTEAFF. CDR3 in DNA: TGTGCCTGGAGTGTACAGGAGTTCACTGAAGCTTTCTTT. V is TRBV30 and J is TRBJ1-1, with D possibly matching TRBD1 (5 bases). The CDR3 has 13 amino acids. CDR1 and CDR2 from the germline V gene are GTSNPN and SVGIG (reference sequence). The V end was cut by 0 bases, the J end by 4 bases, with 9 bases between.

The genes are TRBV7-8 and TRBJ2-7; 7 bases are shared with TRBD2. Germline CDR1 reads SGHVS; CDR2 reads FQNEAQ. Germline trimming cut 7 bases from V and 6 bases from J; bases unmatched to any gene: 9. This CDR3 spans 13 amino acids. This CDR3 reads CASTPLGGSEQYF. The CDR3 DNA reads as TGTGCCAGCACCCCTCTGGGGGGGTCCGAGCAGTACTTC.

CDR3 bases: TGTGCCAGCAGCGCCCCCCCAGGGGAGACCCAGTACTTC. Its translation is CASSAPPGETQYF. The gene calls are TRBV6-5 and TRBJ2-5; tentative D call: TRBD1 (5 bases). V lost 6 bases and J lost 5, with 13 bases in between. There are 13 residues in the CDR3. Germline V CDR1 and CDR2: MNHEY, SVGAGI.

The chain is built from TRBV19 and TRBJ2-3; D perhaps matches TRBD2 (5 bases). The CDR3 is made up of 16 amino acids. CDR1 and CDR2 (germline): LNHDA, SQIVND (reference sequence). Trimming pared 7 bases from V and 1 base from J, leaving 18 bases between. In DNA form, the CDR3 reads TGTGCCAGTACAAGGAACAGACTAATAGGCACAGATACGCAGTATTTT. Translated, it gives CASTRNRLIGTDTQYF.

This clone has just one count. The chain links TRBV25-1 to TRBJ1-2, with a possible D match to TRBD1 (6 bases). The V and J ends lost 2 bases and 8 bases respectively, with 12 bases between them. The germline gives CDR1 MGHDK, CDR2 SYGVNS. The CDR3 consists of 13 residues. CDR3 sequence: CASSETGIWGYTF. DNA of the CDR3: TGTGCCAGCAGTGAAACAGGGATCTGGGGCTACACCTTC.

The chain joins TRBV7-2 to TRBJ2-5; D is possibly TRBD2 (6 bases). There are 14 residues in the CDR3. Between the trimmed V and J ends, which lost 2 bases and 5 bases, there was a span of 12 bases. CDR1 and CDR2 (germline): SGHTA, FQGNSA. CDR3 region: CASSLLAGWETQYF. CDR3 bases: TGTGCCAGCAGCTTACTGGCGGGGTGGGAGACCCAGTACTTC.

J is TRBJ1-4 and V is TRBV6-5, with 7 bases aligning to TRBD1. Germline loops: CDR1 MNHEY, CDR2 SVGAGI. There are 15 residues in the CDR3. V was clipped by 0 bases and J by 2 bases; unmatched bases: 0. In nucleotides, the CDR3 is TGTGCCAGCAGTTACTCGGGACAGACTAATGAAAAACTGTTTTTT. Amino acid sequence: CASSYSGQTNEKLFF.